One and the same sample provided the 9 T cell receptor beta chains below, sequenced in a study of PD-1 blockade in classical Hodgkin lymphoma. Described time point: cycle 4 day 1 (C4D1), after less than seven weeks of nivolumab. Brentuximab vedotin exposure varied among the patients, all of whom had relapsed after autologous stem cell transplantation. Only in-frame clones appear in the TCRdb table, and some are missing; sequencing was by immunoSEQ multiplex PCR. This sample yields some 48,000 clones, of which 70% to 80% are seen a single time; over 15% belongs to the top ten. The sequencing here drew on peripheral blood mononuclear cells (PBMCs), taken before the fourth cycle of nivolumab. The source of these receptors is a human donor with classical Hodgkin lymphoma.

The chain uses TRBV16 and TRBJ1-1; D uncertain. V was cut by 1 base and J by 10 bases, with 13 bases left in between. Germline assignment: CDR1 KGHSY and CDR2 FQNENV. The CDR3 totals 13 residues. The chain's CDR3 is CASSQFLAHIAFF. The CDR3 DNA reads as TGTGCCAGCAGCCAATTTCTAGCCCACATAGCTTTCTTT.

The chain recombines TRBV19 with TRBJ1-2; 7 bases are a match to TRBD1. V dropped 4 bases and J dropped 0; count of bases not matched to a gene: 5. The CDR3 spans 15 residues. Germline assignment: CDR1 LNHDA and CDR2 SQIVND (reference sequence). The CDR3 coding sequence is TGTGCCAGTAGTAAACAGGGGACATCTAACTATGGCTACACCTTC. Translation: CASSKQGTSNYGYTF.

This chain connects TRBV12-5 to TRBJ1-2; D ambiguous. Trimming left V 3 bases short and J 0 bases short, with 14 bases between. From germline, CDR1 is LGHNT and CDR2 FRNRAP. CDR3 length equals 16 residues. The CDR3 DNA reads as TGTGCTAGTGGTTTTGCTAACCTCGATGCTAACTATGGCTACACCTTC. This codes for CASGFANLDANYGYTF.

J is TRBJ2-3 and V is TRBV7-2; 11 bases are a match to TRBD2. CDR3 length equals 16 residues. The V gene's germline CDR1 is SGHTA and CDR2 FQGNSA. After removal of 5 bases from V and 4 bases from J, the junction contained 8 bases not matched to a gene. In DNA, the CDR3 is TGTGCCAGCAGCGGTAGCGGGGGGGGGTTGGCAGATACGCAGTATTTT. Protein sequence: CASSGSGGGLADTQYF.

The genes are TRBV6-5 and TRBJ2-7; D ambiguous. CDR1 is MNHEY and CDR2 is SVGAGI in the germline V gene. This CDR3 contains 14 residues. The V gene lost 10 bases and the J gene lost 2 bases, with 18 bases spanning the gap. As DNA, the CDR3 is TGTGCCACCCAACGTCGGTCCTCGGCCTACGAGCAGTACTTC. Protein: CATQRRSSAYEQYF.

The V call is TRBV6-5, the J call TRBJ1-2, with TRBD1 as a possible D gene (6 bases). Germline CDR1 MNHEY, CDR2 SVGAGI. The CDR3 runs to 13 residues. V was trimmed by 6 bases and J by 7 bases, leaving 15 bases between them. CDR3 DNA: TGTGCCAGCAGGGATACAGGGTCCGGTGGCTACACCTTC. Protein sequence: CASRDTGSGGYTF.

This chain connects TRBV9 to TRBJ2-5, with TRBD2 matching over 15 bases. This CDR3 contains 19 residues. The V and J ends lost 0 bases and 4 bases, in that order; junction bases with no gene match: 10. CDR1 is SGDLS, CDR2 YYNGEE, per germline. For the CDR3, the DNA is TGTGCCAGCAGCGTAGGCGGACTAGCGGGAGGGCTAGTTCTAGAGACCCAGTACTTC. It translates to CASSVGGLAGGLVLETQYF.

This sequence joins TRBV6-5 and TRBJ2-3; 7 bases fit TRBD2. Germline V gene sequence: CDR1 MNHEY, CDR2 SVGAGI. The CDR3 is 13 residues long. V trimming: 0 bases; J trimming: 9 bases; junction bases outside the gene matches: 3. The CDR3 reads CASSYSGGGTQYF. The CDR3 nucleotides are TGTGCCAGCAGTTACTCGGGGGGAGGGACGCAGTATTTT.

A note on this clone: The sample carries other DNA sequences with the same CDR3. The rearrangement uses TRBV19 and TRBJ1-5, with TRBD1 as a possible D gene (6 bases). The V gene lost 5 bases and the J gene lost 4 bases, with 9 bases spanning the gap. CDR3 length: 13 residues. Germline V gene lookup returns CDR1 LNHDA and CDR2 SQIVND (reference sequence). CDR3 sequence reads: CASSRDRNQPQHF. Written as DNA, the CDR3 is TGTGCCAGTAGTCGCGACAGGAATCAGCCCCAGCATTTT.